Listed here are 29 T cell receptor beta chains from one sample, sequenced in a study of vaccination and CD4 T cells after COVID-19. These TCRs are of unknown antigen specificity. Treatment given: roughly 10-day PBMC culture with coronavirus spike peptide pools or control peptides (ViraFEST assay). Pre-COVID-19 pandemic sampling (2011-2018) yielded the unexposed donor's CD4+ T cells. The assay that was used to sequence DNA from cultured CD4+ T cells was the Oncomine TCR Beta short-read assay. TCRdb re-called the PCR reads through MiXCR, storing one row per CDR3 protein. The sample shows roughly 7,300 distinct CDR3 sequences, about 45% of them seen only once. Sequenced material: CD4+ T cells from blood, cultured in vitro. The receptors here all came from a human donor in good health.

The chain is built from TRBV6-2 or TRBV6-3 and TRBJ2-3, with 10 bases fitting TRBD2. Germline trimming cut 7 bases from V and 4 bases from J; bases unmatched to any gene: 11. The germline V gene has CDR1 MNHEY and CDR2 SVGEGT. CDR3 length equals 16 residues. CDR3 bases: TGTGCCAGCAAGACACCCAGCGGGGGGGCCGCAGATACGCAGTATTTT. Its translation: CASKTPSGGAADTQYF.

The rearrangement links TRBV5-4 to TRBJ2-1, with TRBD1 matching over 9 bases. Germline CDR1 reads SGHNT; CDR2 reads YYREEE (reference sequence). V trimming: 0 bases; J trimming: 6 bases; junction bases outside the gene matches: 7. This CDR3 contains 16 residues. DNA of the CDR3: TGTGCCAGCAGCTTGGTAGGGGACAGGGTACGCAATGAGCAGTTCTTC. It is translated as CASSLVGDRVRNEQFF.

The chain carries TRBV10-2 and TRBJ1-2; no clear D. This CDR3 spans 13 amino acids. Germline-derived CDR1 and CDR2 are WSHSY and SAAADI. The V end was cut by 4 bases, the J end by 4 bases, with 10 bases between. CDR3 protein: CASSADTSYGYTF. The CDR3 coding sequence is TGCGCCAGCAGTGCCGACACCAGCTATGGCTACACCTTC.

CDR3 loop: CASSQHVYGYTF. CDR3 in DNA: TGTGCCAGCAGCCAACACGTCTATGGCTACACCTTC. The J gene is TRBJ1-2, the V gene TRBV14; no firm D call. The CDR3 contains 12 residues. The V and J ends lost 2 bases and 4 bases respectively, with 5 bases between them. The V gene's germline CDR1 is SGHDN and CDR2 FVKESK.

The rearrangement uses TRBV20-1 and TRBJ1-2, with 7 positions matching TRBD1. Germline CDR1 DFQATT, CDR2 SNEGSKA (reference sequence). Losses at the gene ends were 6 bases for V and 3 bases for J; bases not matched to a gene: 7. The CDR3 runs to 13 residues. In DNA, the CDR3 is TGCAGTGCCCGAGAGGGGGCACACTATGGCTACACCTTC. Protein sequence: CSAREGAHYGYTF.

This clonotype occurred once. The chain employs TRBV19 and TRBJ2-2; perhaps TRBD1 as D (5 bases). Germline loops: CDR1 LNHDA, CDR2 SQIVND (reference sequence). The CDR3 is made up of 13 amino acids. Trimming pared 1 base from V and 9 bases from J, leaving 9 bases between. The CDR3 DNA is TGTGCCAGTAGTATAGTGGGGCCGAGGGAGCTGTTTTTT. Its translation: CASSIVGPRELFF.

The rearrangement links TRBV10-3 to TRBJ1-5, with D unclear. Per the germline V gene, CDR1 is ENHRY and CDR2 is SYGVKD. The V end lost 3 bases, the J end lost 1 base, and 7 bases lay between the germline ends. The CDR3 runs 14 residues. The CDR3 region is CAISEGPSNQPQHF. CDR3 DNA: TGTGCCATCAGTGAAGGACCGAGCAATCAGCCCCAGCATTTT.

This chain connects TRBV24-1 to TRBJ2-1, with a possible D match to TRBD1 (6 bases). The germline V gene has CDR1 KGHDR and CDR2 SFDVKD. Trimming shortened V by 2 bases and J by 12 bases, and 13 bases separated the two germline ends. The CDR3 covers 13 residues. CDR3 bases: TGTGCCACCAGTGATTCAGGGGCCCGGGTGCAGTTCTTC. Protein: CATSDSGARVQFF.

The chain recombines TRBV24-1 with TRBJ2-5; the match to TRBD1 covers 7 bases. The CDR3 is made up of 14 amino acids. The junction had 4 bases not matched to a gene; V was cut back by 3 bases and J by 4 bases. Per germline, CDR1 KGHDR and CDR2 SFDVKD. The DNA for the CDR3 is TGTGCCACCAGTGATACAGGGGACAGAGAGACCCAGTACTTC. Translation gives CATSDTGDRETQYF.

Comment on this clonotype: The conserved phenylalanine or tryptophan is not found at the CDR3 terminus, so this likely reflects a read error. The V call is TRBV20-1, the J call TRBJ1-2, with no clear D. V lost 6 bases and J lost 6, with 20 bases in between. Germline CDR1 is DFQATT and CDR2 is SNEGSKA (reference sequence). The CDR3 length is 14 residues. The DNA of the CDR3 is TGCAGTGCAACCCCGGGAGCCGGGGAGAATGGCTACACCCTC. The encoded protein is CSATPGAGENGYTL.

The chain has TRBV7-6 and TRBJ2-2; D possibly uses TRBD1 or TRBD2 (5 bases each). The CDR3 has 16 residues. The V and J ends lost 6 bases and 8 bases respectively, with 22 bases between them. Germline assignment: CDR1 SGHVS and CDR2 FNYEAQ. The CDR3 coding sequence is TGTGCCAGCAGTACAAACGACAGAGGGAACCAGGGGGAGCTGTTTTTT. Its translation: CASSTNDRGNQGELFF.

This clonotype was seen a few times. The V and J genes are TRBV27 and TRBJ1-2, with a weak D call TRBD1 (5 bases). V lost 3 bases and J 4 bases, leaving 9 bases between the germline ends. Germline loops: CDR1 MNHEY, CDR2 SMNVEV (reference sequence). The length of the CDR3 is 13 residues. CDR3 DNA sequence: TGTGCCAGCAGTTTTAAAGGGGCCTATGGCTACACCTTC. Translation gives CASSFKGAYGYTF.

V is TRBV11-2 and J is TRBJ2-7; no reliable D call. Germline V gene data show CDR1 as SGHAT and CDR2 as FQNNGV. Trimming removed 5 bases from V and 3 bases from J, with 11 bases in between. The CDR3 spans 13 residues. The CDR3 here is CASSLQWNYEQYF. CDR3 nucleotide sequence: TGTGCCAGCAGCCTTCAGTGGAACTACGAGCAGTACTTC.

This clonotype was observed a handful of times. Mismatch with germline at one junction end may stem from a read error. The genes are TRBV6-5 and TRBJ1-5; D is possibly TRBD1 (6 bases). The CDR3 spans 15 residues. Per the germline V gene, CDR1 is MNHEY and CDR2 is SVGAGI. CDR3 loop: CASGYLGTTNQPQHF. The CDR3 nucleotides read TGTGCCAGCGGTTACCTTGGGACAACTAATCAGCCCCAGCATTTT.

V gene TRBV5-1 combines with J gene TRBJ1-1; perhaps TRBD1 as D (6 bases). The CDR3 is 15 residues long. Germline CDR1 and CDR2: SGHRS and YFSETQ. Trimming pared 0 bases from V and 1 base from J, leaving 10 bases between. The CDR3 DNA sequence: TGCGCCAGCAGCTTGGGGGGACAACCGAACACTGAAGCTTTCTTT. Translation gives CASSLGGQPNTEAFF.

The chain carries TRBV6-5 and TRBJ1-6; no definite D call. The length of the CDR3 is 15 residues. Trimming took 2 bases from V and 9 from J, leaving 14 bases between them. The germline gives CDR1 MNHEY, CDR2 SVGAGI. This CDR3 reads CASSYPGVHTSPLHF. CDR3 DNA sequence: TGTGCCAGCAGTTACCCCGGGGTTCATACTTCACCCCTCCACTTT.

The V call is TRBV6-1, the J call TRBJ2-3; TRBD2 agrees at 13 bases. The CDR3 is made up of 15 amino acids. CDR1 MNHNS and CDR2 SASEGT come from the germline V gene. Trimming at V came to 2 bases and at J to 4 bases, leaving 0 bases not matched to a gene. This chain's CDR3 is CASSETSGGADTQYF. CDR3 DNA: TGTGCCAGCAGTGAAACTAGCGGGGGGGCAGATACGCAGTATTTT.

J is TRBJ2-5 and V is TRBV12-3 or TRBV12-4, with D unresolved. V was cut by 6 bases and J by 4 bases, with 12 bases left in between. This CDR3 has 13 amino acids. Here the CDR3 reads CASSIIRPETQYF. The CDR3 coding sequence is TGTGCCAGCAGCATCATCCGCCCAGAGACCCAGTACTTC.

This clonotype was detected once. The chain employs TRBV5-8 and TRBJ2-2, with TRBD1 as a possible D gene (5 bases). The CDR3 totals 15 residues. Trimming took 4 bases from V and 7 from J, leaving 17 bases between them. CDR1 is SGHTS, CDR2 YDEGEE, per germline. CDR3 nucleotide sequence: TGTGCCAGCAGCCCGATACCCCAGGGAATCGGGGAGCTGTTTTTT. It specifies CASSPIPQGIGELFF. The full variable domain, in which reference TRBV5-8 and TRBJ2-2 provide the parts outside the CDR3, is EAGVTQSPTHLIKTRGQQATLRCSPISGHTSVYWYQQALGLGLQFLLWYDEGEERNRGNFPPRFSGRQFPNYSSELNVNALELEDSALYLCASSPIPQGIGELFFGEGSRLTVL.

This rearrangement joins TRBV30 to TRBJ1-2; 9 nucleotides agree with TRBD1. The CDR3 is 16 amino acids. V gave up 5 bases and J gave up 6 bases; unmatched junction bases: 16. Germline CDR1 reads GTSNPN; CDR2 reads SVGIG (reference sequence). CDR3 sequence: CAWGYVGTGLGHGYTF. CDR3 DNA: TGTGCCTGGGGCTACGTCGGGACAGGGCTCGGACATGGCTACACCTTC. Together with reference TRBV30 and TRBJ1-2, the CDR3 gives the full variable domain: SQTIHQWPATLVQPVGSPLSLECTVEGTSNPNLYWYRQAAGRGLQLLFYSVGIGQISSEVPQNLSASRPQDRQFILSSKKLLLSDSGFYLCAWGYVGTGLGHGYTFGSGTRLTVV.

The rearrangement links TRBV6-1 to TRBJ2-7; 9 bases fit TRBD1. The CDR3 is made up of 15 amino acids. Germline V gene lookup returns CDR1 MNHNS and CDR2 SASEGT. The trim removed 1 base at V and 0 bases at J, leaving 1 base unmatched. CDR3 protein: CASSEGTGVSYEQYF. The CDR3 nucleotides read TGTGCCAGCAGTGAAGGGACAGGGGTCTCCTACGAGCAGTACTTC.

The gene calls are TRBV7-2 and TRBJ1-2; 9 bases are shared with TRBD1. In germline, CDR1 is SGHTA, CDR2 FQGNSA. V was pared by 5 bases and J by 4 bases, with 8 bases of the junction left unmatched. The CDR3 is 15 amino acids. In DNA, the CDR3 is TGTGCCAGCAGCCAGGGACAGGGTGTCGGCTATGGCTACACCTTC. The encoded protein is CASSQGQGVGYGYTF.

The CDR3 DNA reads as TGTGCCAGTAGTATAGATAGGCTGGGGAATTCACCCCTCCACTTT. Translated: CASSIDRLGNSPLHF. The chain employs TRBV19 and TRBJ1-6; D uncertain. V gave up 0 bases and J gave up 7 bases, with 10 bases separating them. This CDR3 has 15 residues. Germline values: CDR1 LNHDA, CDR2 SQIVND (reference sequence). Full variable domain (outside the CDR3, taken from reference TRBV19 and TRBJ1-6): DGGITQSPKYLFRKEGQNVTLSCEQNLNHDAMYWYRQDPGQGLRLIYYSQIVNDFQKGDIAEGYSVSREKKESFPLTVTSAQKNPTAFYLCASSIDRLGNSPLHFGNGTRLTVT.

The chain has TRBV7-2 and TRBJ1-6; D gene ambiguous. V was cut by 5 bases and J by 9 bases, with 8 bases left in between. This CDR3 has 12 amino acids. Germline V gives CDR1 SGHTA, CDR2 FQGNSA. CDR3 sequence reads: CASSASLSPLHF. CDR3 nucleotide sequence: TGTGCCAGCAGCGCCAGCCTTTCACCCCTCCACTTT.

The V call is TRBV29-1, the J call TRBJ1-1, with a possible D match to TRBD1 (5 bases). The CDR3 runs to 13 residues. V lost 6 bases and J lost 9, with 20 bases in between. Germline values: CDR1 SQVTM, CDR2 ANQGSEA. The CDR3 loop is CSVHYPGRTQAFF. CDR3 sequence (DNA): TGCAGCGTCCATTATCCAGGGAGGACCCAAGCTTTCTTT. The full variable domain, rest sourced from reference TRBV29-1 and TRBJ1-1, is SAVISQKPSRDICQRGTSLTIQCQVDSQVTMMFWYRQQPGQSLTLIATANQGSEATYESGFVIDKFPISRPNLTFSTLTVSNMSPEDSSIYLCSVHYPGRTQAFFGQGTRLTVV.

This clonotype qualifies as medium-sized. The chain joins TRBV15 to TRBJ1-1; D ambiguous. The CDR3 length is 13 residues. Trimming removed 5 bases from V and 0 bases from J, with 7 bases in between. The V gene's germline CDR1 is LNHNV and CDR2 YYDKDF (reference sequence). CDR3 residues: CATSSHLNTEAFF. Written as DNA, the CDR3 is TGTGCCACCAGCTCCCACCTGAACACTGAAGCTTTCTTT.

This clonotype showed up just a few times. CDR3 amino acids: CATQLRDTQPQHF. The CDR3 nucleotides are TGTGCCACCCAGCTCCGGGACACTCAGCCCCAGCATTTT. The rearrangement joins TRBV6-1 to TRBJ1-5; tentative D call: TRBD1 (6 bases). V gave up 10 bases and J gave up 6 bases, with 16 bases separating them. The CDR3 is 13 residues long. Germline CDR1 MNHNS, CDR2 SASEGT.

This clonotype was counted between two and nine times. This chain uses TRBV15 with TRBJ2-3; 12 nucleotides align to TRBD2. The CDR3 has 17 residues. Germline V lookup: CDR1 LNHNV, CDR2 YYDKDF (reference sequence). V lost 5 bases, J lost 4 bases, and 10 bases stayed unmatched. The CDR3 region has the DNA TGTGCCACCAGCGTGAGTCCGCCTAGCGGGGGGGCAGATACGCAGTATTTT. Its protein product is CATSVSPPSGGADTQYF. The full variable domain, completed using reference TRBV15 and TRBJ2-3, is DAMVIQNPRYQVTQFGKPVTLSCSQTLNHNVMYWYQQKSSQAPKLLFHYYDKDFNNEADTPDNFQSRRPNTSFCFLDIRSPGLGDTAMYLCATSVSPPSGGADTQYFGPGTRLTVL.

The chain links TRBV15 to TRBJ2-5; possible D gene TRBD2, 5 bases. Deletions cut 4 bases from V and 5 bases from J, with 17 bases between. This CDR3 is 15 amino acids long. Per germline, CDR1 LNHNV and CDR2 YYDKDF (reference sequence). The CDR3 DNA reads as TGTGCCACCAGCAACACGGGGTCCTTGGGGGAGACCCAGTACTTC. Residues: CATSNTGSLGETQYF.